This is a list of T cell receptor beta chains from one sample in a study of cytomegalovirus exposure and HLA in healthy donors. Data came from immunoSEQ multiplex PCR; TCRdb stores just in-frame clones and leaves some out. The sample carries some 170,000 clones, around 75% recorded once. The sequenced material came from PBMCs. The receptors shown here come from a woman aged 50 to 60 in good health and CMV-seropositive. The CDR3 runs from the conserved cysteine through the conserved F or W. Fields, in order: D gene, V gene, clone size, J gene, CDR3 DNA, CDR3 protein. A D gene is named only where the DNA matches it firmly. Clone sizes are given selectively: once, few, many, or a class where the clone is expanded.

d_gene: TRBD1
v_gene: TRBV5-1
abundance: once
j_gene: TRBJ2-7
CDR3nt: TGCGCCAGCAGCTTGGGGACAGGGGTAGGGGAGCAGTACTTC
CDR3aa: CASSLGTGVGEQYF

d_gene: NA
v_gene: TRBV4-2
abundance: few
j_gene: TRBJ1-4
CDR3nt: TGTGCCAGCAGCCCTAATGTGGTTCAGGATGAAAAACTGTTTTTT
CDR3aa: CASSPNVVQDEKLFF

d_gene: TRBD1
v_gene: TRBV5-5
abundance: NA
j_gene: TRBJ1-2
CDR3nt: TGTGCCAGCAGCTTGGGGACAGGGCCAGGCTATGGCTACACCTTC
CDR3aa: CASSLGTGPGYGYTF

d_gene: NA
v_gene: TRBV10-3
abundance: NA
j_gene: TRBJ1-5
CDR3nt: TGTGCCATCAGTGAGTCCGAGTTAAGTTATCCTAATCAGCCCCAGCATTTT
CDR3aa: CAISESELSYPNQPQHF

d_gene: TRBD1
v_gene: TRBV10-1
abundance: few
j_gene: TRBJ2-2
CDR3nt: TGCGCCAGCAGCAAACCGGGACAGGGGGCCACCGGGGAGCTGTTTTTT
CDR3aa: CASSKPGQGATGELFF

d_gene: TRBD1
v_gene: TRBV5-5
abundance: NA
j_gene: TRBJ1-1
CDR3nt: TGTGCCAGCAGCTTGAAACAGGGGGGCACTGAAGCTTTCTTT
CDR3aa: CASSLKQGGTEAFF

d_gene: NA
v_gene: TRBV18
abundance: NA
j_gene: TRBJ1-2
CDR3nt: TGTGCCAGCTCACCACCGGAACTCGCAGGGTTGAACTATGGCTACACCTTC
CDR3aa: CASSPPELAGLNYGYTF

d_gene: NA
v_gene: TRBV7-2
abundance: NA
j_gene: TRBJ1-3
CDR3nt: TGTGCCAGCAGCTTACAGGGGCTGGGTGGAAACACCATATATTTT
CDR3aa: CASSLQGLGGNTIYF

d_gene: NA
v_gene: TRBV27
abundance: NA
j_gene: TRBJ1-5
CDR3nt: TGTGCCAGCAGTGGAACAACAGTGGGCAATCAGCCCCAGCATTTT
CDR3aa: CASSGTTVGNQPQHF

d_gene: NA
v_gene: TRBV4-1
abundance: NA
j_gene: TRBJ1-4
CDR3nt: TGCGCCAGCAGCCAAGGAGGGATCAGGAATGAAAAACTGTTTTTT
CDR3aa: CASSQGGIRNEKLFF

d_gene: NA
v_gene: TRBV19
abundance: NA
j_gene: TRBJ2-7
CDR3nt: TGTGCCACCGCTCGGACAGCAAACTACGAGCAGTACTTC
CDR3aa: CATARTANYEQYF

d_gene: NA
v_gene: TRBV19
abundance: NA
j_gene: TRBJ1-1
CDR3nt: TGTGCCAGTAGTATGAACCCGGGACGGGGGAGGGACACTGAAGCTTTCTTT
CDR3aa: CASSMNPGRGRDTEAFF

d_gene: NA
v_gene: TRBV5-4
abundance: NA
j_gene: TRBJ1-1
CDR3nt: TGTGCCAGCAGCCCTGGCTCCAGGGGAGAGAACACTGAAGCTTTCTTT
CDR3aa: CASSPGSRGENTEAFF

d_gene: NA
v_gene: TRBV5-1
abundance: NA
j_gene: TRBJ2-7
CDR3nt: TGCGCCAGCAGCTTGGTAGCAGGGGCCTACGAGCAGTACTTC
CDR3aa: CASSLVAGAYEQYF

d_gene: NA
v_gene: TRBV10-3
abundance: NA
j_gene: TRBJ1-4
CDR3nt: TGTGCAACCCAAGCGAGGGAGGGTGTTGATGAAAAACTGTTTTTT
CDR3aa: CATQAREGVDEKLFF

d_gene: TRBD2
v_gene: TRBV5-1
abundance: NA
j_gene: TRBJ2-1
CDR3nt: TGCGCCAGCAGCCCCGGACTAGCGGGGGCTTTTTACAATGAGCAGTTCTTC
CDR3aa: CASSPGLAGAFYNEQFF

d_gene: TRBD1
v_gene: TRBV7-9
abundance: NA
j_gene: TRBJ1-2
CDR3nt: TGTGCCAGCAGACACGGGACAGGGGATGGCTACACCTTC
CDR3aa: CASRHGTGDGYTF

d_gene: NA
v_gene: TRBV4-1
abundance: NA
j_gene: TRBJ1-2
CDR3nt: TGCGCCAGCAGCCTTATGCTGGCAGGGGAAGGCTACACCTTC
CDR3aa: CASSLMLAGEGYTF

d_gene: NA
v_gene: TRBV4-1
abundance: NA
j_gene: TRBJ1-3
CDR3nt: TGCGCCAGCAGCCGCCTCCCTTCAGGGTTTGAAAACACCATATATTTT
CDR3aa: CASSRLPSGFENTIYF

d_gene: TRBD1
v_gene: TRBV5-1
abundance: NA
j_gene: TRBJ1-1
CDR3nt: TGCGCCAGCAGGCCCCTACTGACCGGGACAGGGGAAACTGAAGCTTTCTTT
CDR3aa: CASRPLLTGTGETEAFF

d_gene: TRBD1
v_gene: TRBV18
abundance: few
j_gene: TRBJ1-1
CDR3nt: TGTGCCAGCCATCGACAGGGGGGCAGGGACACTGAAGCTTTCTTT
CDR3aa: CASHRQGGRDTEAFF

d_gene: TRBD1
v_gene: TRBV19
abundance: NA
j_gene: TRBJ2-2
CDR3nt: TGTGCCAGTAGGGAGACAGGGGGCACCGGGGAGCTGTTTTTT
CDR3aa: CASRETGGTGELFF

d_gene: TRBD1
v_gene: TRBV6-6
abundance: NA
j_gene: TRBJ1-1
CDR3nt: TGTGCCAGCAGTGGCAGGGGGCTGGGAGCTGAAGCTTTCTTT
CDR3aa: CASSGRGLGAEAFF

d_gene: NA
v_gene: TRBV30
abundance: NA
j_gene: TRBJ1-1
CDR3nt: TGTGCCTGGAAAAGCAGGGGTCGGAACACTGAAGCTCTCTTT
CDR3aa: CAWKSRGRNTEALF

d_gene: TRBD1
v_gene: TRBV7-8
abundance: NA
j_gene: TRBJ1-2
CDR3nt: TGTGCCAGCAGCCGGGACAGGTGGGATTACTATGGCTACACCTTC
CDR3aa: CASSRDRWDYYGYTF

d_gene: NA
v_gene: TRBV19
abundance: NA
j_gene: TRBJ2-2
CDR3nt: TGTGCCAGTAGTAACATTGCGGGGGCGGGCGGGGAGCTGTTTTTT
CDR3aa: CASSNIAGAGGELFF

d_gene: TRBD2
v_gene: TRBV20-1
abundance: few
j_gene: TRBJ2-3
CDR3nt: TGCAGTGGAGCGGGGGAATATACGCAGTATTTT
CDR3aa: CSGAGEYTQYF

d_gene: TRBD1
v_gene: TRBV10-3
abundance: few
j_gene: TRBJ1-1
CDR3nt: TGTGCCATCAACGTGGAGGGGGCGGGTGCTTTCTTT
CDR3aa: CAINVEGAGAFF

d_gene: NA
v_gene: TRBV7-3
abundance: NA
j_gene: TRBJ2-2
CDR3nt: TGTGCCAGCAGCTTTGCAGGGGACGGGGAGCTGTTTTTT
CDR3aa: CASSFAGDGELFF

d_gene: TRBD1
v_gene: TRBV4-2
abundance: NA
j_gene: TRBJ2-3
CDR3nt: TGTGCCAGCAGCCTAAGCCCGACAGGGCCGGATACGCAGTATTTT
CDR3aa: CASSLSPTGPDTQYF

d_gene: NA
v_gene: TRBV30
abundance: NA
j_gene: TRBJ1-2
CDR3nt: TGTGCCTGGAGTGGGATTAATGGGCAGGGACTATACTATGGCTACACCTTC
CDR3aa: CAWSGINGQGLYYGYTF

d_gene: NA
v_gene: TRBV19
abundance: NA
j_gene: TRBJ1-1
CDR3nt: TGTGCCAGCCTGGGAGAACCGACGCACACTGAAGCTTTCTTT
CDR3aa: CASLGEPTHTEAFF

d_gene: NA
v_gene: TRBV30
abundance: NA
j_gene: TRBJ2-2
CDR3nt: TGTGCCTGGAAGGGGGTTCTCAACACCGGGGAGCTGTTTTTT
CDR3aa: CAWKGVLNTGELFF

d_gene: NA
v_gene: TRBV6-5
abundance: NA
j_gene: TRBJ2-5
CDR3nt: TGTGCCAGCACTCTAACAGGGCAAGAGACCCAGTACTTC
CDR3aa: CASTLTGQETQYF

d_gene: NA
v_gene: TRBV18
abundance: NA
j_gene: TRBJ2-5
CDR3nt: TGTGCCAGCTCAACGGGGAATCAAGAGACCCAGTACTTC
CDR3aa: CASSTGNQETQYF

d_gene: TRBD1
v_gene: TRBV6-6
abundance: once
j_gene: TRBJ2-1
CDR3nt: TGTGCTCTATCGCGGACAGGGAAATACAATGAGCAGTTCTTC
CDR3aa: CALSRTGKYNEQFF

d_gene: NA
v_gene: TRBV4-1
abundance: few
j_gene: TRBJ2-2
CDR3nt: TGCGCCAGCAGCCAAGAAGGTCGGGACACCGGGGAGCTGTTTTTT
CDR3aa: CASSQEGRDTGELFF

d_gene: NA
v_gene: TRBV28
abundance: NA
j_gene: TRBJ1-5
CDR3nt: TGTGCCAGCAGTTTTGTGGCGGCCCATCAGCCCCAGCATTTT
CDR3aa: CASSFVAAHQPQHF

d_gene: TRBD1
v_gene: TRBV27
abundance: NA
j_gene: TRBJ1-2
CDR3nt: TGTGCCTCCTGGGACAGTTTCTATGGCTACACCTTC
CDR3aa: CASWDSFYGYTF

d_gene: NA
v_gene: TRBV4-1
abundance: NA
j_gene: TRBJ1-2
CDR3nt: TGCGCCAGCAGCCGCCTTTTAGCTAACTATGGCTACACCTTC
CDR3aa: CASSRLLANYGYTF

d_gene: TRBD1
v_gene: TRBV19
abundance: NA
j_gene: TRBJ1-1
CDR3nt: TGTGCCAGTAGTATAGCCCCTCGGACAGGGGGAACTGAAGCTTTCTTT
CDR3aa: CASSIAPRTGGTEAFF

d_gene: NA
v_gene: TRBV19
abundance: NA
j_gene: TRBJ2-2
CDR3nt: TGTGCCACCACGGGGGGCAGGGTGGACACCGGGGAGCTGTTTTTT
CDR3aa: CATTGGRVDTGELFF

d_gene: TRBD1
v_gene: TRBV5-6
abundance: NA
j_gene: TRBJ2-1
CDR3nt: TGTGCCAGCAGCCGTCGAACCGGGACAGGATACAATGAGCAGTTCTTC
CDR3aa: CASSRRTGTGYNEQFF

d_gene: NA
v_gene: TRBV7-9
abundance: once
j_gene: TRBJ1-5
CDR3nt: TGTGCCAGCAGCTTAGGGGGGGAGCAGCCCCAGCATTTT
CDR3aa: CASSLGGEQPQHF

d_gene: NA
v_gene: TRBV7-3
abundance: NA
j_gene: TRBJ2-2
CDR3nt: TGTGCCAGCAAGGCAGGGCCCACCGGGGAGCTGTTTTTT
CDR3aa: CASKAGPTGELFF

d_gene: NA
v_gene: TRBV7-8
abundance: NA
j_gene: TRBJ1-6
CDR3nt: TGTGCCAGCAGCTTAGGCCCCGGCGGGTGGAATTCACCCCTCCACTTT
CDR3aa: CASSLGPGGWNSPLHF

d_gene: NA
v_gene: TRBV2
abundance: NA
j_gene: TRBJ2-1
CDR3nt: TGTGCCAGCATACAACAGCACAATGAGCAGTTCTTC
CDR3aa: CASIQQHNEQFF

d_gene: TRBD1
v_gene: TRBV7-9
abundance: once
j_gene: TRBJ2-2
CDR3nt: TGTGCCAGCGGACAGGGGAACACCGGGGAGCTGTTTTTT
CDR3aa: CASGQGNTGELFF

d_gene: TRBD1
v_gene: TRBV6-1
abundance: NA
j_gene: TRBJ2-3
CDR3nt: TGTGCCAGTGGGACAGGGACAGAGAGTATGGATACGCAGTATTTT
CDR3aa: CASGTGTESMDTQYF

d_gene: TRBD1
v_gene: TRBV7-7
abundance: NA
j_gene: TRBJ2-5
CDR3nt: TGTGCCAGCAGCTACAACGTAGGGGGCCGGGAGACCCAGTACTTC
CDR3aa: CASSYNVGGRETQYF

d_gene: NA
v_gene: TRBV18
abundance: NA
j_gene: TRBJ1-3
CDR3nt: TGTGCCAGCTCACCATTGCTAGTGCGTGACTCGTTAAGAGCCTCTGGAAACACCATATATTTT
CDR3aa: CASSPLLVRDSLRASGNTIYF

d_gene: NA
v_gene: TRBV27
abundance: NA
j_gene: TRBJ2-3
CDR3nt: TGTGCCAGCACGGACTATACCACAGATACGCAGTATTTT
CDR3aa: CASTDYTTDTQYF

d_gene: TRBD1
v_gene: TRBV27
abundance: NA
j_gene: TRBJ1-6
CDR3nt: TGTGCCAGCAGTTCTTTGACAGGGGCCCTTTCACCCCTCCACTTT
CDR3aa: CASSSLTGALSPLHF

d_gene: NA
v_gene: TRBV6-5
abundance: NA
j_gene: TRBJ1-5
CDR3nt: TGTGCCAGCAGCCCCAGGGTTTTTGGCAATCAGCCCCAGCATTTT
CDR3aa: CASSPRVFGNQPQHF

d_gene: TRBD1
v_gene: TRBV6-5
abundance: NA
j_gene: TRBJ1-2
CDR3nt: TGTGCCAGCAGTCTCAGGGGGACTGGCTACACCTTC
CDR3aa: CASSLRGTGYTF

d_gene: TRBD1
v_gene: TRBV5-1
abundance: NA
j_gene: TRBJ1-1
CDR3nt: TGCGCCAGCAGCCCCGGGACAGCCACTGAAGCTTTCTTT
CDR3aa: CASSPGTATEAFF

d_gene: TRBD2
v_gene: TRBV5-1
abundance: NA
j_gene: TRBJ2-1
CDR3nt: TGCGCCAGCAGCCATATAGCGGGGGATGAGCAGTTCTTC
CDR3aa: CASSHIAGDEQFF